A single sample gave rise to the 12 T cell receptor beta chains below, sequenced in a study of T cell responses to AZD1222 COVID-19 vaccine. Sequencing was performed with immunoSEQ multiplex PCR; in TCRdb, only in-frame clones are kept and a portion is missing. The sample shows some 100,000 clones, roughly 88% of them seen only once. The source was peripheral blood, collected on day 0 of MenACWY control vaccination. The source of these receptors is an adult in good health.

The chain joins TRBV10-3 to TRBJ2-5; D is uncertain. The CDR3 is 12 amino acids. Trimming left V 0 bases short and J 3 bases short, with 2 bases between. The germline gives CDR1 ENHRY, CDR2 SYGVKD. In nucleotides, the CDR3 is TGTGCCATCAGTGAGTCGGAAGAGACCCAGTACTTC. Translating gives CAISESEETQYF.

This chain uses TRBV4-2 with TRBJ2-6; 9 nucleotides match TRBD1. V gave up 8 bases and J gave up 0 bases; unmatched junction bases: 5. The CDR3 spans 16 residues. Germline CDR1 and CDR2: LGHNA and YNFKEQ. CDR3 protein: CASLGTGPSGANVLTF. CDR3 in DNA: TGTGCCAGCCTAGGGACAGGGCCCTCTGGGGCCAACGTCCTGACTTTC.

V gene TRBV4-3 combines with J gene TRBJ1-1, with 8 bases fitting TRBD1. V lost 2 bases to trimming and J lost 3 bases; unmatched junction nucleotides: 2. The CDR3 length is 14 residues. From germline, CDR1 is LGHNA and CDR2 YSLEER. CDR3 sequence reads: CASSQTGGHTEAFF. CDR3 DNA: TGCGCCAGCAGCCAAACAGGGGGGCACACTGAAGCTTTCTTT.

V is TRBV4-2 and J is TRBJ2-7, with 14 bases fitting TRBD2. The CDR3 contains 17 residues. The junction had 9 bases not matched to a gene; V was cut back by 3 bases and J by 5 bases. CDR1 and CDR2 from the germline V gene are LGHNA and YNFKEQ. The chain's CDR3 is CASSHWTSGGLIHEQYF. The CDR3 DNA sequence: TGTGCCAGCAGCCACTGGACTAGCGGGGGGTTGATCCACGAGCAGTACTTC.

This clone was picked up many times. This rearrangement joins TRBV27 to TRBJ1-2; 8 bases match TRBD1. Germline V gene lookup returns CDR1 MNHEY and CDR2 SMNVEV (reference sequence). CDR3 length: 14 amino acids. Trimming took 5 bases from V and 5 from J; bases not matched to a gene: 7. CDR3 in DNA: TGTGCCAGCAGTCCCAGGGGGCTAGGGTATGGCTACACCTTC. Protein sequence: CASSPRGLGYGYTF.

The CDR3 loop is CASSLSVERYGYTF. The CDR3 coding sequence is TGTGCCAGCAGCTTGAGCGTGGAGAGATATGGCTACACCTTC. The chain links TRBV7-8 to TRBJ1-2; D remains ambiguous. The germline V gene has CDR1 SGHVS and CDR2 FQNEAQ. The CDR3 runs 14 residues. V lost 3 bases to trimming and J lost 5 bases, with 13 bases between them. The full variable domain, rest sourced from reference TRBV7-8 and TRBJ1-2, is GAGVSQSPRYKVAKRGQDVALRCDPISGHVSLFWYQQALGQGPEFLTYFQNEAQLDKSGLPSDRFFAERPEGSVSTLKIQRTQQEDSAVYLCASSLSVERYGYTFGSGTRLTVV.

This clone was seen just once. This chain connects TRBV29-1 to TRBJ1-2, with unresolved D. CDR1 and CDR2 from the germline V gene are SQVTM and ANQGSEA. This CDR3 is built from 11 residues. V shed 3 bases and J shed 7 bases, with 9 bases lying between them. The CDR3 loop reads CSVERVTGYTF. As DNA, the CDR3 is TGCAGCGTTGAGAGGGTTACTGGCTACACCTTC.

The rearrangement uses TRBV27 and TRBJ2-7; TRBD2 matches at 14 bases. In germline, CDR1 is MNHEY, CDR2 SMNVEV (reference sequence). Losses at the gene ends were 3 bases for V and 4 bases for J; bases not matched to a gene: 2. The CDR3 covers 15 residues. As DNA, the CDR3 is TGTGCCAGCAGTTTCGGGACTAGCGGGAGTTACGAGCAGTACTTC. It codes for CASSFGTSGSYEQYF.

The CDR3 nucleotides read TGTGCCACTAAGAGGGGCTTGGACACCGGGGAGCTGTTTTTT. As protein: CATKRGLDTGELFF. The genes are TRBV6-4 and TRBJ2-2; D might be TRBD1 or TRBD2, each matching 5 bases. V was clipped by 10 bases and J by 3 bases, with 15 bases between them. This CDR3 region has 14 residues. CDR1 MRHNA and CDR2 SNTAGT come from the germline V gene.

The rearrangement links TRBV28 to TRBJ1-4; a weak D match, TRBD1 (6 bases). Germline lookup yields CDR1 MDHEN and CDR2 SYDVKM. Trimming shortened V by 6 bases and J by 0 bases, and 8 bases separated the two germline ends. CDR3 length: 14 residues. In DNA, the CDR3 is TGTGCCAGCAGGGAGGGGGCAACTAATGAAAAACTGTTTTTT. This gives the protein CASREGATNEKLFF. The full variable domain, its missing parts supplied by reference TRBV28 and TRBJ1-4, is DVKVTQSSRYLVKRTGEKVFLECVQDMDHENMFWYRQDPGLGLRLIYFSYDVKMKEKGDIPEGYSVSREKKERFSLILESASTNQTSMYLCASREGATNEKLFFGSGTQLSVL.

This clone was detected only once. V gene TRBV5-1 combines with J gene TRBJ1-1; D is unclear. CDR1 and CDR2 from the germline V gene are SGHRS and YFSETQ. The germline V and J ends were trimmed by 4 bases and 0 bases, with 13 bases remaining between them. This CDR3 has 15 residues. The CDR3 region is CASSLQRSMNTEAFF. The DNA of the CDR3 is TGCGCCAGCAGCCTCCAGCGATCCATGAACACTGAAGCTTTCTTT.

The chain is built from TRBV11-2 and TRBJ1-5; 10 nucleotides align to TRBD1. This CDR3 comprises 14 residues. The germline V gene has CDR1 SGHAT and CDR2 FQNNGV. V shed 2 bases, J shed 9 bases, and the junction held 4 bases outside the gene matches. The CDR3 coding sequence is TGTGCCAGCAGCTTACCGGGACAGGGGACGCCCCAGCATTTT. It is translated as CASSLPGQGTPQHF.